What follows are 24 T cell receptor beta chains derived from one specimen sequenced in a study of blood T cell repertoires in COVID-19. Generated by immunoSEQ multiplex PCR, the TCRdb table keeps only in-frame clones and is missing some. The data contain hundreds of thousands of clones, around 85% of them seen just once; the ten biggest clones take up approximately 5%. Material for sequencing was peripheral blood. The receptors shown here come from a man in his forties or fifties with active or convalescent COVID-19.

V usage is TRBV5-4 and J usage is TRBJ2-7; 8 positions match TRBD2. Trimming cost V 4 bases and J 5 bases; bases outside gene matches: 14. Germline CDR1 reads SGHNT; CDR2 reads YYREEE (reference sequence). The CDR3 contains 16 residues. CDR3: CASSPASGGYSHEQYF. Written as DNA, the CDR3 is TGTGCCAGCAGCCCCGCCTCGGGGGGGTACTCTCACGAGCAGTACTTC. The full variable domain, its missing parts supplied by reference TRBV5-4 and TRBJ2-7, is ETGVTQSPTHLIKTRGQQVTLRCSSQSGHNTVSWYQQALGQGPQFIFQYYREEENGRGNFPPRFSGLQFPNYSSELNVNALELDDSALYLCASSPASGGYSHEQYFGPGTRLTVT.

The rearrangement joins TRBV20-1 to TRBJ2-6; no definite D call. There are 15 residues in the CDR3. V lost 3 bases to trimming and J lost 0 bases, with 9 bases between them. Germline CDR1 and CDR2: DFQATT and SNEGSKA (reference sequence). DNA for the CDR3: TGCAGTGCTAGTAACGGTTACTCTGGGGCCAACGTCCTGACTTTC. Amino acids: CSASNGYSGANVLTF.

The rearrangement links TRBV7-2 to TRBJ1-2, with D maybe TRBD1 (5 bases). Germline V lookup: CDR1 SGHTA, CDR2 FQGNSA. The CDR3 covers 13 residues. Between the trimmed V and J ends, which lost 3 bases and 7 bases, there was a span of 12 bases. CDR3 in amino acids: CASSFAREGGYTF. As DNA, the CDR3 is TGTGCCAGCAGCTTTGCCAGGGAGGGTGGCTACACCTTC.

The V call is TRBV5-6, the J call TRBJ2-1; tentative D call: TRBD2 (6 bases). Germline CDR1 and CDR2: SGHDT and YYEEEE. The ends were cut back, 5 bases at V and 0 bases at J, with 15 bases in the middle. This CDR3 comprises 16 residues. The CDR3 reads CASSRSGGSSYNEQFF. DNA of the CDR3: TGTGCCAGCAGTAGGTCCGGGGGAAGCTCCTACAATGAGCAGTTCTTC.

V usage is TRBV5-4 and J usage is TRBJ1-4; a weak D match, TRBD1 (6 bases). The CDR3 extends over 14 amino acids. Germline CDR1 SGHNT, CDR2 YYREEE (reference sequence). V lost 4 bases and J lost 6, with 13 bases in between. The CDR3 DNA reads TGTGCCAGCAGCCCAAGCCAGGGGTATGAAAAACTGTTTTTT. Translation gives CASSPSQGYEKLFF.

The J gene is TRBJ1-4, the V gene TRBV7-9; the D gene is possibly TRBD1 (6 bases). The CDR3 totals 14 residues. CDR1 and CDR2 from the germline V gene are SEHNR and FQNEAQ (reference sequence). V lost 8 bases and J lost 0, with 10 bases in between. The CDR3 DNA reads TGTGCCAGCGGACAGATTGCAACTAATGAAAAACTGTTTTTT. It yields the protein CASGQIATNEKLFF.

This chain connects TRBV4-3 to TRBJ2-7; 10 bases map to TRBD2. Losses at the gene ends were 6 bases for V and 1 base for J; bases not matched to a gene: 6. The germline V gene encodes CDR1 LGHNA and CDR2 YSLEER. There are 15 residues in the CDR3. For the CDR3, the DNA is TGCGCCAGCAGAATCGGACTAGCGGATTCCTACGAGCAGTACTTC. This translates into CASRIGLADSYEQYF.

This clone occurred once. The V call is TRBV5-4, the J call TRBJ2-7; the D is unclear. The CDR3 length is 13 residues. Germline V gene data show CDR1 as SGHNT and CDR2 as YYREEE (reference sequence). The germline V and J ends were trimmed by 5 bases and 1 base, with 10 bases remaining between them. CDR3 sequence reads: CASSGPESYEQYF. The CDR3 region has the DNA TGTGCCAGCAGTGGGCCGGAATCCTACGAGCAGTACTTC.

J is TRBJ1-4 and V is TRBV9, with D unresolved. Germline CDR1 SGDLS, CDR2 YYNGEE. The CDR3 runs 15 residues. V was trimmed by 4 bases and J by 7 bases, leaving 17 bases between them. The CDR3, as DNA: TGTGCCAGCAGCCCACGACCCGTGGGGAGTGAAAAACTGTTTTTT. This codes for CASSPRPVGSEKLFF.

The chain has TRBV19 and TRBJ2-3; D might be TRBD2 (6 bases). This CDR3 region has 16 residues. Trimming took 4 bases from V and 2 from J, leaving 16 bases between them. CDR1 and CDR2 from the germline V gene are LNHDA and SQIVND (reference sequence). The CDR3 DNA reads as TGTGCCAGTAGTACATTCGGAGGGTCCCACACAGATACGCAGTATTTT. This sequence encodes CASSTFGGSHTDTQYF.

In DNA form, the CDR3 reads TGCGCCAGCAGCCATTCATATGGGGGCTTGAACACTGAAGCTTTCTTT. It encodes CASSHSYGGLNTEAFF. This sequence joins TRBV4-3 and TRBJ1-1; D is perhaps TRBD1 (6 bases). This CDR3 contains 16 residues. V gave up 3 bases and J gave up 0 bases, with 14 bases separating them. Germline values: CDR1 LGHNA, CDR2 YSLEER.

The chain joins TRBV12-5 to TRBJ1-1; D unclear. Germline V gene data show CDR1 as LGHNT and CDR2 as FRNRAP. Trimming took off 2 bases at V and 6 bases at J, with 10 bases between the two ends. The CDR3 is made up of 13 amino acids. CDR3 DNA sequence: TGTGCTAGTGGTTTGTCATTCATAGCTGAAGCTTTCTTT. Its protein product is CASGLSFIAEAFF.

The rearrangement links TRBV21-1 to TRBJ2-7; the D call in the table, TRBD2, was not verified against the DNA. TRBV21-1 is a pseudogene segment. The CDR3 is 17 amino acids. The CDR3 is CASSKIVQREVICEQYF. CDR3 coding DNA: TGTGCCAGCAGCAAGATAGTGCAGCGGGAGGTTATCTGCGAGCAGTACTTC.

This clone has a handful of counts. The same CDR3 arises from other DNA sequences in this sample as well. J is TRBJ2-7 and V is TRBV18; tentatively, D is TRBD1 (5 bases). Germline V lookup: CDR1 KGHSH, CDR2 LQKENI. The V gene lost 3 bases and the J gene lost 2 bases, with 11 bases spanning the gap. The CDR3 sequence is 14 residues long. CDR3 sequence: CASSPLGQTYEQYF. CDR3 in DNA: TGTGCCAGCTCACCCTTGGGGCAGACCTACGAGCAGTACTTC.

The chain employs TRBV2 and TRBJ1-2; 7 bases align to TRBD1. This CDR3 has 13 residues. CDR1 and CDR2 from the germline V gene are SNHLY and FYNNEI. V lost 7 bases to trimming and J lost 3 bases; unmatched junction nucleotides: 5. The CDR3 DNA reads TGTGCCAGCAACCCGGGACAGCACTATGGCTACACCTTC. This codes for CASNPGQHYGYTF.

V usage is TRBV5-6 and J usage is TRBJ2-4; tentatively, D is TRBD2 (6 bases). With 4 bases removed from V and 8 bases from J, the gap between germline ends came to 16 bases. CDR3 length equals 14 residues. Germline CDR1 SGHDT, CDR2 YYEEEE. CDR3 loop: CASSLGRDLDIQYF. Written as DNA, the CDR3 is TGTGCCAGCAGCCTCGGGCGGGATCTCGACATTCAGTACTTC.

The J gene is TRBJ1-1, the V gene TRBV27; D ambiguous. Trimming pared 2 bases from V and 11 bases from J, leaving 18 bases between. The CDR3 spans 14 residues. Germline values: CDR1 MNHEY, CDR2 SMNVEV (reference sequence). CDR3 residues: CASSLRQTEGSAFF. Here the CDR3 DNA reads TGTGCCAGCAGTTTACGCCAGACTGAGGGATCGGCTTTCTTT.

DNA of the CDR3: TGTGCCAGCAGTTCTCATGACAGGGGTGAAGGCTACACCTTC. Amino acids: CASSSHDRGEGYTF. This chain uses TRBV28 with TRBJ1-2, with TRBD1 matching 8 bases. V lost 4 bases to trimming and J lost 8 bases; unmatched junction nucleotides: 9. This CDR3 comprises 14 residues. Germline assignment: CDR1 MDHEN and CDR2 SYDVKM.

The gene calls are TRBV7-2 and TRBJ1-5, with 8 positions matching TRBD1. Germline CDR1 is SGHTA and CDR2 is FQGNSA. Trimming took 7 bases from V and 7 from J; bases not matched to a gene: 9. The CDR3 is 14 amino acids. The CDR3 reads CASNFPGGGQPQHF. The CDR3 DNA sequence: TGTGCCAGCAACTTCCCAGGGGGCGGGCAGCCCCAGCATTTT.

Turning to this clone: This sample also contains other DNA sequences that code for the same CDR3. This chain links TRBV2 with TRBJ1-4; tentatively, D is TRBD1 (6 bases). Between the trimmed V and J ends, which lost 2 bases and 8 bases, there was a span of 9 bases. The CDR3 length is 13 residues. Per the germline V gene, CDR1 is SNHLY and CDR2 is FYNNEI. The CDR3 spells CASSELGQEKLFF. CDR3 in DNA: TGTGCCAGCAGTGAACTCGGACAGGAAAAACTGTTTTTT.

The genes are TRBV3-1 (or the pseudogene TRBV3-2) and TRBJ2-2; TRBD1 might be the D (6 bases). The CDR3 sequence is 16 residues long. V was pared by 3 bases and J by 4 bases, with 15 bases between. The V gene's germline CDR1 is LGHDT and CDR2 YNNKEL (reference sequence). CDR3 in amino acids: CASSQLRQAPTGELFF. DNA of the CDR3: TGTGCCAGCAGCCAGTTACGACAGGCCCCCACCGGGGAGCTGTTTTTT.

The chain has TRBV30 and TRBJ1-2, with 9 nucleotides matching TRBD1. Germline CDR1 GTSNPN, CDR2 SVGIG (reference sequence). The CDR3 has 14 residues. The V and J ends lost 1 base and 8 bases, in that order; junction bases with no gene match: 8. In nucleotides, the CDR3 is TGTGCCTGGAGTGGGGACAGGGAAGGTAGAGGCTACACCTTC. Translated: CAWSGDREGRGYTF.

This clone was found once. V is TRBV5-5 and J is TRBJ1-1; possibly TRBD1 for D (6 bases). Trimming cost V 4 bases and J 1 base, with 11 bases left between them. Per the germline V gene, CDR1 is SGHKS and CDR2 is YYEKEE (reference sequence). This CDR3 region has 14 residues. CDR3 protein: CASSPDSWNTEAFF. The CDR3 DNA reads as TGTGCCAGCAGCCCGGACAGTTGGAACACTGAAGCTTTCTTT.

The chain combines TRBV11-2 with TRBJ2-7, with 10 bases fitting TRBD1. The junction had 5 bases not matched to a gene; V was cut back by 4 bases and J by 2 bases. Germline CDR1 SGHAT, CDR2 FQNNGV. The CDR3 contains 15 residues. DNA of the CDR3: TGTGCCAGCAGCTCGTGGGACAGGGGAGCCTACGAGCAGTACTTC. Translating gives CASSSWDRGAYEQYF.